These 28 T cell receptor beta chains share one sample of origin, sequenced in a study of post-analysis software for immune sequencing data. Overall study findings and caveats: About five TRBV segments, including TRBV5-6, TRBV5-1 and TRBV20-1, were more frequent in patients than controls.

These receptors have no identified antigens. Unique molecular identifiers were built into the TCR beta cDNA libraries. TCRdb used MiXCR to reprocess the PCR reads, holding one entry per CDR3 protein. This table holds hundreds of thousands of distinct CDR3 sequences, roughly 30% found once. Sequenced material: blood. The receptors derive from a girl between 10 and 17 years old with multiple sclerosis.

Of note for this clonotype: One junction end disagrees with the germline gene, perhaps due to a read error. The CDR3 sequence is CATSRSLTGTQYF. CDR3 nucleotide sequence: TGTGCCACCAGCAGAAGCCTCACAGGTACGCAGTATTTT. The V call is TRBV15, the J call TRBJ2-3; the D gene is possibly TRBD1 (5 bases). Germline lookup yields CDR1 LNHNV and CDR2 YYDKDF (reference sequence). The length of the CDR3 is 13 residues.

This chain joins TRBV29-1 and TRBJ2-3; D tentatively fits TRBD1 or TRBD2 (6 bases each). The CDR3 consists of 13 residues. Germline CDR1 SQVTM, CDR2 ANQGSEA. V was cut by 6 bases and J by 6 bases, with 16 bases left in between. CDR3 DNA: TGCAGCGTCCTCAAGCTAGGGGGGGATACGCAGTATTTT. This sequence encodes CSVLKLGGDTQYF.

This clonotype was observed a handful of times. The rearrangement joins TRBV28 to TRBJ2-1; 7 bases are shared with TRBD2. This CDR3 spans 15 amino acids. Germline CDR1 MDHEN, CDR2 SYDVKM. V gave up 6 bases and J gave up 0 bases; unmatched junction bases: 5. CDR3 sequence: CASSGGIFSYNEQFF. In DNA, the CDR3 is TGTGCCAGCAGCGGGGGGATTTTCTCCTACAATGAGCAGTTCTTC.

The chain links TRBV5-1 to TRBJ2-3; 8 nucleotides match TRBD1. The CDR3 is made up of 20 amino acids. The germline CDR1 and CDR2 sequences are SGHRS and YFSETQ. Trimming cost V 3 bases and J 5 bases; bases outside gene matches: 23. CDR3 coding DNA: TGCGCCAGCAGCTCCCGAGGTGGGGGACAGGAGGAGTCGCGGGGAGATACGCAGTATTTT. Amino acids: CASSSRGGGQEESRGDTQYF.

CDR3 residues: CASSFTRKGEQYF. CDR3 nucleotides: TGTGCCAGCAGCTTCACAAGGAAGGGTGAGCAGTACTTC. The chain is built from TRBV7-2 and TRBJ2-7; no clear D. Germline V gene data show CDR1 as SGHTA and CDR2 as FQGNSA. The CDR3 has 13 residues. Trimming pared 3 bases from V and 7 bases from J, leaving 13 bases between. The full variable domain, completed using reference TRBV7-2 and TRBJ2-7, is GAGVSQSPSNKVTEKGKDVELRCDPISGHTALYWYRQSLGQGLEFLIYFQGNSAPDKSGLPSDRFSAERTGGSVSTLTIQRTQQEDSAVYLCASSFTRKGEQYFGPGTRLTVT.

This chain connects TRBV20-1 to TRBJ1-6; no firm D call. This CDR3 has 14 amino acids. Trimming removed 3 bases at V and 5 bases at J, with 11 bases between. Germline lookup yields CDR1 DFQATT and CDR2 SNEGSKA (reference sequence). For the CDR3, the DNA is TGCAGTGCTAGTCCTCACGCGGATAATTCACCCCTCCACTTT. It translates to CSASPHADNSPLHF.

The chain combines TRBV5-1 with TRBJ2-7; D not certain. This CDR3 is built from 15 residues. Germline V gene data show CDR1 as SGHRS and CDR2 as YFSETQ. The ends were cut back, 0 bases at V and 6 bases at J, with 16 bases in the middle. The CDR3 spells CASSLGTSAGLEQYF. Written as DNA, the CDR3 is TGCGCCAGCAGCTTGGGGACGAGTGCTGGGCTCGAGCAGTACTTC.

On this clonotype: A much bigger clone sits one base away, suggesting this may be a read error. The chain carries TRBV29-1 and TRBJ2-5; the D is unclear. Trimming pared 6 bases from V and 11 bases from J, leaving 19 bases between. The CDR3 is made up of 12 amino acids. In germline, CDR1 is SQVTM, CDR2 ANQGSEA. The CDR3 nucleotides are TGCAGCGTCGCCCCGGTCTACAATGAGCAGTACTTC. Protein sequence: CSVAPVYNEQYF.

The sample holds a few counts of this clonotype. V and J are TRBV20-1 and TRBJ1-2; TRBD1 is a possible D gene (5 bases). Germline values: CDR1 DFQATT, CDR2 SNEGSKA (reference sequence). The CDR3 runs 14 residues. V shed 5 bases and J shed 4 bases, with 17 bases lying between them. CDR3 nucleotides: TGCAGTGCTGCCCACAGGAAGACCTTCTATGGCTACACCTTC. It specifies CSAAHRKTFYGYTF.

This chain links TRBV28 with TRBJ1-1; D perhaps matches TRBD1 (5 bases). Between the trimmed V and J ends, which lost 6 bases and 1 base, there was a span of 18 bases. CDR3 length: 16 residues. Per germline, CDR1 MDHEN and CDR2 SYDVKM. CDR3 loop: CASSSEGWFKNTEAFF. CDR3 sequence (DNA): TGTGCCAGCAGCTCTGAGGGGTGGTTTAAGAACACTGAAGCTTTCTTT.

There are a few counts of this clonotype. The chain couples TRBV6-2 or TRBV6-3 to TRBJ2-1, with D possibly matching TRBD2 (5 bases). Germline values: CDR1 MNHEY, CDR2 SVGEGT. With 5 bases removed from V and 1 base from J, the gap between germline ends came to 15 bases. The CDR3 extends over 16 amino acids. CDR3: CASSLHIAYSYNEQFF. CDR3 DNA sequence: TGTGCCAGCAGTCTACATATAGCGTATTCCTACAATGAGCAGTTCTTC.

In the case of this clonotype: One end of the junction fails to match germline, which may point to a read error. The V call is TRBV6-5, the J call TRBJ1-4, with D perhaps matching TRBD1 (5 bases). Germline assignment: CDR1 MNHEY and CDR2 SVGAGI. The CDR3 spans 14 residues. The CDR3 spells CAGREGSRSEKLFF. The CDR3 DNA sequence: TGTGCCGGCAGGGAAGGCTCTCGGAGTGAAAAACTGTTTTTT.

The chain is built from TRBV6-5 and TRBJ2-5; 7 nucleotides agree with TRBD2. The J call could be wrong; TRBJ2-7 is a better fit for the DNA end. This CDR3 spans 14 amino acids. Germline-derived CDR1 and CDR2 are MNHEY and SVGAGI. The CDR3 region is CASSLRGNPYEQYF. The CDR3, as DNA: TGTGCCAGCAGTTTGCGGGGGAACCCCTACGAGCAGTACTTC.

Note on this clonotype: The junction shows a germline mismatch at one end, possibly a read error. The rearrangement uses TRBV20-1 and TRBJ2-4; TRBD2 is a possible D gene (6 bases). The CDR3 is 12 residues long. Germline CDR1 is DFQATT and CDR2 is SNEGSKA (reference sequence). CDR3: CSTSLPIGIQYF. The CDR3 nucleotides are TGCAGTACTAGCCTCCCAATCGGCATTCAGTACTTC.

The chain is built from TRBV9 and TRBJ2-7; the D call may be TRBD1 or TRBD2 (5 bases each). V lost 3 bases, J lost 6 bases, and 19 bases lay in between. The CDR3 totals 15 residues. Looked up from germline, CDR1 is SGDLS and CDR2 is YYNGEE. The CDR3 is CASSGRDGRWGEQYF. The CDR3 nucleotides are TGTGCCAGCAGCGGACGGGACGGCCGGTGGGGCGAGCAGTACTTC.

This clonotype was seen only a few times. The rearrangement uses TRBV11-2 and TRBJ2-5, with TRBD2 matching 7 bases. V lost 4 bases to trimming and J lost 1 base; unmatched junction nucleotides: 3. This CDR3 is built from 14 residues. Germline-derived CDR1 and CDR2 are SGHAT and FQNNGV. CDR3 protein: CASSWEGAQETQYF. In nucleotides, the CDR3 is TGTGCCAGCAGCTGGGAGGGCGCCCAAGAGACCCAGTACTTC.

The chain has TRBV5-5 and TRBJ2-7; the match to TRBD1 covers 8 bases. CDR1 and CDR2 from the germline V gene are SGHKS and YYEKEE (reference sequence). V lost 4 bases and J lost 3; bases outside the gene matches: 9. The CDR3 has 15 amino acids. CDR3 in amino acids: CASSQTPGQVYEQYF. CDR3 in DNA: TGTGCCAGCAGCCAAACACCGGGACAGGTCTACGAGCAGTACTTC.

CDR3: CSAARGAGTQYF. CDR3 in DNA: TGCAGTGCCGCACGAGGGGCGGGTACGCAGTATTTT. The chain carries TRBV20-1 and TRBJ2-3, with D possibly called TRBD1 or TRBD2 (5 bases each). The CDR3 loop spans 12 amino acids. Looked up from germline, CDR1 is DFQATT and CDR2 is SNEGSKA (reference sequence). V was cut by 6 bases and J by 8 bases, with 15 bases left in between.

The chain links TRBV29-1 to TRBJ2-7; 13 bases match TRBD2. The J call is uncertain, as TRBJ2-5 better fits the DNA end. The CDR3 totals 14 residues. Germline V gene sequence: CDR1 SQVTM, CDR2 ANQGSEA. CDR3: CSVAGLAGIETQYF. The CDR3 DNA follows: TGCAGCGTGGCGGGACTAGCGGGAATTGAGACCCAGTACTTC.

The V gene is TRBV5-1, the J gene TRBJ2-7; 9 bases agree with TRBD1. The CDR3 is 15 amino acids. J was trimmed by 0 bases and V by 5 bases; bases with no gene match: 6. The germline V gene has CDR1 SGHRS and CDR2 YFSETQ. Here the CDR3 DNA reads TGCGCCAGCAGAAGGGGGACAGGGAGCTCCTACGAGCAGTACTTC. This translates into CASRRGTGSSYEQYF.

The rearrangement joins TRBV7-8 to TRBJ1-6, with D perhaps matching TRBD1 (5 bases). CDR3 length: 20 amino acids. Between the trimmed V and J ends, which lost 5 bases and 0 bases, there was a span of 23 bases. Germline V lookup: CDR1 SGHVS, CDR2 FQNEAQ. The CDR3 here is CASSPSYQGRSDSYNSPLHF. The CDR3 DNA sequence: TGTGCCAGCAGCCCTAGCTACCAGGGCCGCTCAGACTCCTATAATTCACCCCTCCACTTT.

The chain uses TRBV20-1 and TRBJ2-7; no reliable D call. Germline V gives CDR1 DFQATT, CDR2 SNEGSKA (reference sequence). The CDR3 has 15 residues. Trimming took off 6 bases at V and 4 bases at J, with 22 bases between the two ends. For the CDR3, the DNA is TGCAGTGCCAACTCCCAAAGGCGTCCCCCTTACGAGCAGTACTTC. This translates into CSANSQRRPPYEQYF.

The rearrangement joins TRBV2 to TRBJ1-1; 9 nucleotides match TRBD1. The germline CDR1 and CDR2 sequences are SNHLY and FYNNEI. The CDR3 totals 14 residues. Trimming cost V 6 bases and J 4 bases; bases outside gene matches: 6. The CDR3 DNA is TGTGCCAGCAGGAGGGACAGGGCCGGCACTGAAGCTTTCTTT. It yields the protein CASRRDRAGTEAFF. Complete variable domain (other parts from reference TRBV2 and TRBJ1-1): EPEVTQTPSHQVTQMGQEVILRCVPISNHLYFYWYRQILGQKVEFLVSFYNNEISEKSEIFDDQFSVERPDGSNFTLKIRSTKLEDSAMYFCASRRDRAGTEAFFGQGTRLTVV.

The chain recombines TRBV7-8 with TRBJ1-1; D not resolved. The CDR3 runs to 15 residues. CDR1 is SGHVS, CDR2 FQNEAQ, per germline. Trimming stripped 2 bases from V and 1 base from J, with 11 bases between. DNA of the CDR3: TGTGCCAGCAGCTTACAACAGAGCACGAACACTGAAGCTTTCTTT. This gives the protein CASSLQQSTNTEAFF.

The table lists this clonotype with a few counts. This chain links TRBV27 with TRBJ2-1; TRBD2 agrees at 11 bases. V shed 6 bases and J 0 bases; nucleotides not matched to a gene: 13. CDR1 and CDR2 from the germline V gene are MNHEY and SMNVEV (reference sequence). This CDR3 has 19 residues. The CDR3 here is CASRGGLAGPFSSYNEQFF. The CDR3 nucleotides read TGTGCCAGCAGAGGAGGACTAGCGGGCCCCTTTAGCTCCTACAATGAGCAGTTCTTC.

This clonotype was found a few times. The chain has TRBV2 and TRBJ2-4; 11 nucleotides match TRBD2. The length of the CDR3 is 19 residues. V lost 0 bases and J lost 2; bases outside the gene matches: 9. CDR1 and CDR2 (germline): SNHLY, FYNNEI. CDR3 sequence reads: CASSEAGLAETWTKNIQYF. The CDR3 DNA reads as TGTGCCAGCAGTGAAGCGGGACTAGCGGAGACTTGGACCAAAAACATTCAGTACTTC.

There are a few counts of this clonotype. V and J are TRBV27 and TRBJ2-1; 9 nucleotides agree with TRBD2. Unmatched junction bases numbered 13, after V lost 3 bases and J lost 1 base. The CDR3 loop spans 19 amino acids. Germline CDR1 and CDR2: MNHEY and SMNVEV (reference sequence). The CDR3 loop reads CASSFHGTSGRNSYNEQFF. CDR3 in DNA: TGTGCCAGCAGTTTCCATGGAACTAGCGGGCGCAATTCCTACAATGAGCAGTTCTTC.

This chain connects TRBV29-1 to TRBJ2-1; D remains unclear. V shed 7 bases and J shed 6 bases, with 16 bases lying between them. CDR3 length equals 13 residues. CDR1 is SQVTM and CDR2 is ANQGSEA in the germline V gene. CDR3 nucleotides: TGCAGCGGTGCTGTCGTAGCCCGCAATGAGCAGTTCTTC. Translation gives CSGAVVARNEQFF.